This is a list of T cell receptor beta chains from one sample in a study of regulatory T cells in long-lasting Graves disease. TCRdb re-derived calls from the multiplex PCR reads in MiXCR, one entry per CDR3 protein. The sample shows about 530,000 distinct CDR3 sequences, 16% of them seen only once. This sample was also put to use in a study of T cells in Graves' hyperthyroidism and ophthalmopathy.

This sample comprised peripheral blood mononuclear cells (PBMCs), obtained at new diagnosis, from a patient treated with antithyroid drugs. All receptors derive from a woman aged 35 to 59 with Graves disease. CDR3s include the opening cysteine and the closing phenylalanine or tryptophan. Each record gives: J gene, D gene, clone size, V gene, CDR3 DNA, CDR3 protein. The D gene is left open where the match is weak. Size is stated for part of the rows, as once, few or many counts, or as a class when the clone is expanded.

J gene: TRBJ2-2
D gene: TRBD2
clone size: few
V gene: TRBV7-3
CDR3 DNA: TGTGCCAGCAGCTTAAGCCGGGGGGGTAACACCGGGGAGCTGTTTTTT
CDR3 protein: CASSLSRGGNTGELFF

J gene: TRBJ1-5
D gene: TRBD1
clone size: many
V gene: TRBV28
CDR3 DNA: TGTGCCAGCAGTCCGGGGACAGTGGACAATCAGCCCCAGCATTTT
CDR3 protein: CASSPGTVDNQPQHF

J gene: TRBJ2-1
D gene: TRBD1
clone size: many
V gene: TRBV12-3/TRBV12-4
CDR3 DNA: TGTGCCAGCAGTTTAGCGCGGGACAGGGGTCGCAATGAGCAGTTCTTC
CDR3 protein: CASSLARDRGRNEQFF

J gene: TRBJ2-5
D gene: TRBD1
clone size: -
V gene: TRBV11-1
CDR3 DNA: TGTGCCAGCAGCTCTCTTGCTTACCGGGACAGGGACTCAGAGACCCAGTACTTC
CDR3 protein: CASSSLAYRDRDSETQYF

J gene: TRBJ1-1
D gene: TRBD1
clone size: -
V gene: TRBV7-9
CDR3 DNA: TGTGCCAGCAGCTCCGGGACAGGGGGGCGGACTGAAGCTTTCTTT
CDR3 protein: CASSSGTGGRTEAFF

J gene: TRBJ1-4
D gene: -
clone size: many
V gene: TRBV9
CDR3 DNA: TGTGCCAGCAGCGTAGCCCCAGTCGATGAAAAACTGTTTTTT
CDR3 protein: CASSVAPVDEKLFF

J gene: TRBJ2-5
D gene: -
clone size: many
V gene: TRBV18
CDR3 DNA: TGTGCCAGCTCACCAGTCAGGGAAGAGACCCAGTACTTC
CDR3 protein: CASSPVREETQYF

J gene: TRBJ2-2
D gene: TRBD2
clone size: many
V gene: TRBV3-1
CDR3 DNA: TGTGCCAGCAGCCTATTCGGACTAGCGGGGAACACCGGGGAGCTGTTTTTT
CDR3 protein: CASSLFGLAGNTGELFF

J gene: TRBJ2-3
D gene: -
clone size: few
V gene: TRBV9
CDR3 DNA: TGTGCCAGCAGCGGGGGAACTTTAGGAGATACGCAGTATTTT
CDR3 protein: CASSGGTLGDTQYF

J gene: TRBJ2-5
D gene: -
clone size: many
V gene: TRBV7-2
CDR3 DNA: TGTGCCAGCAGCAAACTAGGAGTCGAGACCCAGTACTTC
CDR3 protein: CASSKLGVETQYF

J gene: TRBJ1-3
D gene: -
clone size: many
V gene: TRBV7-2
CDR3 DNA: TGTGCCAGCAGCTTAGTAGAGGGGTCTGGAAACACCATATATTTT
CDR3 protein: CASSLVEGSGNTIYF

J gene: TRBJ1-1
D gene: -
clone size: few
V gene: TRBV5-5
CDR3 DNA: TGTGCCAGCAGCTTGGTGGGGAGTGCTTTTTCGAACACTGAAGCTTTCTTT
CDR3 protein: CASSLVGSAFSNTEAFF